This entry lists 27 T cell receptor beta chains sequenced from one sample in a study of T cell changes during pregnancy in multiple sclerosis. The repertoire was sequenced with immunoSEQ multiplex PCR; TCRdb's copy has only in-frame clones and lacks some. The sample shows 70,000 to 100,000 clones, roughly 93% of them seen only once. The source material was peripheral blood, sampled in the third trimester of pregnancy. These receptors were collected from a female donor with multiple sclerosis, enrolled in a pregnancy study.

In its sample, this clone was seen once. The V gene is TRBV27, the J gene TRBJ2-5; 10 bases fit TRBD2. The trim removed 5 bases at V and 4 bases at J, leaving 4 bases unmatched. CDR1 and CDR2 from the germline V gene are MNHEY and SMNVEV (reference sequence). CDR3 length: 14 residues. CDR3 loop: CASSPRLAGETQYF. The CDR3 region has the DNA TGTGCCAGCAGTCCTCGACTAGCGGGAGAGACCCAGTACTTC.

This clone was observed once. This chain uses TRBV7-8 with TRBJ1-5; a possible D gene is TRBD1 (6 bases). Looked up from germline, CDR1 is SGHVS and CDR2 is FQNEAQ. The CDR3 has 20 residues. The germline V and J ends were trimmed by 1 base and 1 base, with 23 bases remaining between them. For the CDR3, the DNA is TGTGCCAGCAGCTTAGTGGTGGTGGGGGCCGGCCATTTAAGCAATCAGCCCCAGCATTTT. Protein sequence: CASSLVVVGAGHLSNQPQHF. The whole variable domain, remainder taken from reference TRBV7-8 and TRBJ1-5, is GAGVSQSPRYKVAKRGQDVALRCDPISGHVSLFWYQQALGQGPEFLTYFQNEAQLDKSGLPSDRFFAERPEGSVSTLKIQRTQQEDSAVYLCASSLVVVGAGHLSNQPQHFGDGTRLSIL.

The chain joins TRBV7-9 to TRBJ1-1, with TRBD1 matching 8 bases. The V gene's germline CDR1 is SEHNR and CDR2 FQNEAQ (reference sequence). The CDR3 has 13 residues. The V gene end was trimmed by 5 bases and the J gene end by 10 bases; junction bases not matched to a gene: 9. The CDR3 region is CASSPSPGTGAFF. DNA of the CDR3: TGTGCCAGCAGCCCCTCCCCGGGGACAGGAGCTTTCTTT.

CDR3 sequence: CASSLRTGLLEQYF. CDR3 sequence (DNA): TGCGCCAGCAGCTTGAGGACAGGGCTACTCGAGCAGTACTTC. The chain couples TRBV5-1 to TRBJ2-7, with 8 bases fitting TRBD1. The CDR3 loop spans 14 amino acids. Germline V gene lookup returns CDR1 SGHRS and CDR2 YFSETQ. Trimming cost V 1 base and J 6 bases; bases outside gene matches: 6.

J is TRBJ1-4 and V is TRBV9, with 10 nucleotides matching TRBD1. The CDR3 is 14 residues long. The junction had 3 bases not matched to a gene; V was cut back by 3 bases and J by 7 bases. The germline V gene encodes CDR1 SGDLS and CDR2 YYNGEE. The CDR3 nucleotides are TGTGCCAGCAGCGCGACAGGGGGCTTTGAAAAACTGTTTTTT. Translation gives CASSATGGFEKLFF. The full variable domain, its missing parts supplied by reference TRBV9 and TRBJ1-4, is DSGVTQTPKHLITATGQRVTLRCSPRSGDLSVYWYQQSLDQGLQFLIQYYNGEERAKGNILERFSAQQFPDLHSELNLSSLELGDSALYFCASSATGGFEKLFFGSGTQLSVL.

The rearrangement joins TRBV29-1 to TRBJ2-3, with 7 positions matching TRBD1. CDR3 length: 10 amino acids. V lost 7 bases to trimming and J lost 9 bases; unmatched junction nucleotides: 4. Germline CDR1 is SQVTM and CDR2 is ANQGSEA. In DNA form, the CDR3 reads TGCAGCGCCCTGACAGGGACGCAGTATTTT. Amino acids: CSALTGTQYF.

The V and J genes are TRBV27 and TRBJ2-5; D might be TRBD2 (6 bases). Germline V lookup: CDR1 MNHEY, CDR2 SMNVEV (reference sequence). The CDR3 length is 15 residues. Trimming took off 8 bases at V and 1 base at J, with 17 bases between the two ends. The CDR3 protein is CASSLIGGTQETQYF. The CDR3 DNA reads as TGTGCCAGCTCCCTCATCGGCGGGACCCAAGAGACCCAGTACTTC.

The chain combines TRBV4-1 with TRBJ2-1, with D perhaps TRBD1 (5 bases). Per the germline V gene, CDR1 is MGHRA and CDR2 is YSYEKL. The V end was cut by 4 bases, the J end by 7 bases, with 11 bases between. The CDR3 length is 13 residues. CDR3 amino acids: CASSLLGRNEQFF. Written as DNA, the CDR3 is TGCGCCAGCAGCCTCCTGGGGCGGAATGAGCAGTTCTTC.

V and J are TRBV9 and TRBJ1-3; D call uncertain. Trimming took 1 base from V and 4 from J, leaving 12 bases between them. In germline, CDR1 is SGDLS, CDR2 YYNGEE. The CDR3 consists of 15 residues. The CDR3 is CASSVLGKLGNTIYF. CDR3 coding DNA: TGTGCCAGCAGCGTACTGGGCAAACTGGGAAACACCATATATTTT.

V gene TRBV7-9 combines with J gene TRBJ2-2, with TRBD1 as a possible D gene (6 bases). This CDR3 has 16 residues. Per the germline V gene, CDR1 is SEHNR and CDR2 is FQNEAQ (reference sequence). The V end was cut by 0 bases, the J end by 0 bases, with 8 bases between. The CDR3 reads CASSLAGTTNTGELFF. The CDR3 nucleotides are TGTGCCAGCAGCTTAGCGGGGACAACGAACACCGGGGAGCTGTTTTTT.

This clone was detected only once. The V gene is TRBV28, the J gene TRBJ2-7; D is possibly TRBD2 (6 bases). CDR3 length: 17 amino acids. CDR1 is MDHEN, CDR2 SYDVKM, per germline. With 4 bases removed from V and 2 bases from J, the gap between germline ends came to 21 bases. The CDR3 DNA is TGTGCCAGCAGTTCGCCCACGCTGGGGCTAGCGACCTACGAGCAGTACTTC. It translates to CASSSPTLGLATYEQYF.

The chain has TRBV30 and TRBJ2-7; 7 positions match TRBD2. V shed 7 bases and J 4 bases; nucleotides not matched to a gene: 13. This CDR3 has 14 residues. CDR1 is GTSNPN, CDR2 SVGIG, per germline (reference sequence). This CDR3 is CASTSLSGQYEQYF. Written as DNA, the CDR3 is TGTGCCTCGACTAGCCTTAGCGGGCAATACGAGCAGTACTTC.

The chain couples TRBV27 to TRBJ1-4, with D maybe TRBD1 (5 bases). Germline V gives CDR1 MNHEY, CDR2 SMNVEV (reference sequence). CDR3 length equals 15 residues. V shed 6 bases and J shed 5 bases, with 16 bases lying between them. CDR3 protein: CASSPDSLYNEKLFF. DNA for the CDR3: TGTGCCAGCAGCCCCGACAGTCTATACAATGAAAAACTGTTTTTT.

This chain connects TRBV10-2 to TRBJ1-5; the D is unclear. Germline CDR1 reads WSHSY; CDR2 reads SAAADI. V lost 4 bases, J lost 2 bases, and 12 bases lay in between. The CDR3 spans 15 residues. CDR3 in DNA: TGCGCCAGCAGTGGGCAGGTTCAGGGCAATCAGCCCCAGCATTTT. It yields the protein CASSGQVQGNQPQHF.

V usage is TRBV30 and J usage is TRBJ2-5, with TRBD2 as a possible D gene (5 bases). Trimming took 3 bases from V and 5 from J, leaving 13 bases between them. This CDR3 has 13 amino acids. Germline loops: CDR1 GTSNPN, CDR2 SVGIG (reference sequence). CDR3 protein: CAWSSGWGETQYF. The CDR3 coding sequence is TGTGCCTGGAGCTCGGGATGGGGTGAGACCCAGTACTTC.

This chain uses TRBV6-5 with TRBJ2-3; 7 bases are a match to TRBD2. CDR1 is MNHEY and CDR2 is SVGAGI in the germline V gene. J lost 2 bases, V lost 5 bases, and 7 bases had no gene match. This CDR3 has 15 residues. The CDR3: CASSTSGEYTDTQYF. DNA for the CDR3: TGTGCCAGCAGTACCAGCGGGGAATACACAGATACGCAGTATTTT.

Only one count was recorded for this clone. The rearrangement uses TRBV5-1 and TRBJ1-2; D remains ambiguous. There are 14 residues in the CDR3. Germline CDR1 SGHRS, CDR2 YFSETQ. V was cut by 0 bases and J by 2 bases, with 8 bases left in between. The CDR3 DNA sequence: TGCGCCAGCAGCTTGGCGGTCCGAAACTATGGCTACACCTTC. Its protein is CASSLAVRNYGYTF.

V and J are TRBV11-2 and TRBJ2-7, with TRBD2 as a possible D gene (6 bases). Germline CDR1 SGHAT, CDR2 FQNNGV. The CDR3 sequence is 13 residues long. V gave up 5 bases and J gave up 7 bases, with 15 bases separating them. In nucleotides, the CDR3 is TGTGCCAGCAGCGCAGTTGGACTAACGGAGCAGTACTTC. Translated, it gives CASSAVGLTEQYF.

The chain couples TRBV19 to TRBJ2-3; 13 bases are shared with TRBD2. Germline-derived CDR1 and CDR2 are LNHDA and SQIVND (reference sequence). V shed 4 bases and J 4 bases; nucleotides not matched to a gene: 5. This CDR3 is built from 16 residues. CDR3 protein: CASSTGLAGTSDTQYF. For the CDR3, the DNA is TGTGCCAGTAGTACGGGACTAGCGGGAACATCAGATACGCAGTATTTT.

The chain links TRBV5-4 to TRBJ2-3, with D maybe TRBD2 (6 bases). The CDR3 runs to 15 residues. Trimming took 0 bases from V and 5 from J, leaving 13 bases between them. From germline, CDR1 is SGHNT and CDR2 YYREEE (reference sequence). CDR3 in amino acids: CASSLGWGGVDTQYF. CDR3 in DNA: TGTGCCAGCAGCTTGGGGTGGGGCGGGGTAGATACGCAGTATTTT.

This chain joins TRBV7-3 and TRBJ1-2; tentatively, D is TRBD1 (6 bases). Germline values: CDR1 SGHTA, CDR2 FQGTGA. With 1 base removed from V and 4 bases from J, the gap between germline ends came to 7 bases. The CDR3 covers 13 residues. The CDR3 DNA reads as TGTGCCAGCAGCTTAAAACAGGGCTATGGCTACACCTTC. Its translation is CASSLKQGYGYTF.

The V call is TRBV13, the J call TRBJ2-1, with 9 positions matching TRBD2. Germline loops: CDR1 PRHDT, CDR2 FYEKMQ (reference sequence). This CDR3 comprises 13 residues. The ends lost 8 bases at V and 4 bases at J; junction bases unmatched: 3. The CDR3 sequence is CASAGGPYNEQFF. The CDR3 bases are TGTGCCAGCGCGGGAGGGCCTTACAATGAGCAGTTCTTC.

The CDR3 spells CASSLSGIPSYEQYF. CDR3 sequence (DNA): TGTGCCAGCAGTTTATCAGGGATTCCTTCCTACGAGCAGTACTTC. The chain combines TRBV28 with TRBJ2-7, with D perhaps matching TRBD1 (5 bases). Germline assignment: CDR1 MDHEN and CDR2 SYDVKM. The CDR3 contains 15 residues. Trimming pared 1 base from V and 1 base from J, leaving 11 bases between.

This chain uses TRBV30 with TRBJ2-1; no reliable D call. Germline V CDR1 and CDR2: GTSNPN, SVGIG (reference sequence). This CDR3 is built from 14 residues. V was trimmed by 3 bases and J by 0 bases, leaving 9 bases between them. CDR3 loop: CAWRHPSSYNEQFF. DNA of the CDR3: TGTGCCTGGAGGCATCCCAGCTCCTACAATGAGCAGTTCTTC.

The CDR3 sequence: CASSDPGLRGSWETQYF. As DNA, the CDR3 is TGTGCCAGCAGTGACCCGGGTCTCCGAGGGTCATGGGAGACCCAGTACTTC. The chain links TRBV7-8 to TRBJ2-5; tentative D call: TRBD2 (5 bases). From germline, CDR1 is SGHVS and CDR2 FQNEAQ. V was cut by 6 bases and J by 5 bases, with 25 bases left in between. The CDR3 runs 17 residues.

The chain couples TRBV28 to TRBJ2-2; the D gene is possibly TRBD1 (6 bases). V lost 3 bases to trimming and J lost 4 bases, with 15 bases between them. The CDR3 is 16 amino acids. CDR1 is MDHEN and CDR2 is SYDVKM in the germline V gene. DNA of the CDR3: TGTGCCAGCAGTTTTGTTGACAGGCCGACCACCGGGGAGCTGTTTTTT. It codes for CASSFVDRPTTGELFF.

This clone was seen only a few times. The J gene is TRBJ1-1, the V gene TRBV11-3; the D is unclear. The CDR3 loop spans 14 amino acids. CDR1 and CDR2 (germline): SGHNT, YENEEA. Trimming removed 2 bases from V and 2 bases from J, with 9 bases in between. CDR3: CASSLSSVNTEAFF. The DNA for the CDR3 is TGTGCCAGCAGCTTATCGTCCGTTAACACTGAAGCTTTCTTT.